This TCR beta chain was sequenced during a study of response to subunit inactivated influenza vaccine. Losses at the gene ends were 7 bases for V and 3 bases for J; bases not matched to a gene: 5. CDR3 size: 13 residues. Germline values: CDR1 MDHEN, CDR2 SYDVKM. Overall study results and limits: T cells newly recruited by each seasonal influenza vaccination are few, the authors suggested.

This clonotype has more than one count but fewer than ten. Its antigen is unidentified. TCRdb redid the calling of the RT-PCR reads with MiXCR, one entry per CDR3 protein. The sample shows 550,000 to 600,000 distinct CDR3 sequences, around 11% of them seen only once. The TCR was taken from a man in his fifties or sixties who received an inactivated influenza vaccine. The source material was PBMCs from blood, sampled on the day of vaccination. This chain connects TRBV28 to TRBJ2-7; 8 bases match TRBD2. This CDR3 reads CASTSAGGYEQYF. The CDR3 DNA follows: TGTGCCAGCACCTCCGCGGGGGGCTACGAGCAGTACTTC.